Presented here are 31 T cell receptor beta chains from one specimen sequenced in a study of Ad26.COV2.S vaccination and SARS-CoV-2 variants. The treatment was: around 19 received Ad26.COV2.S at low or high dose, single or two shots; 5 received placebo; per-sample allocation not given. It was on day 63 after the first vaccine or placebo injection that samples were taken. TCRdb's copy holds only in-frame clones and misses some; the assay was immunoSEQ multiplex PCR. The sample comprises about 400,000 clones, about 90% of which are singletons, and over 1.5% rests with the top ten. The sample was peripheral blood, taken in a trial of Ad26.COV2.S vaccine versus placebo. The receptors were gathered from a person between 18 and 65 years old who received the Ad26.COV2.S COVID-19 vaccine or a placebo.

The rearrangement joins TRBV7-2 to TRBJ2-5; D not resolved. Trimming shortened V by 1 base and J by 6 bases, and 6 bases separated the two germline ends. This CDR3 is built from 12 residues. CDR1 and CDR2 (germline): SGHTA, FQGNSA. DNA of the CDR3: TGTGCCAGCAGCTTAGTTCGGCAGACCCAGTACTTC. Amino acids: CASSLVRQTQYF.

The genes are TRBV11-2 and TRBJ2-7; D is possibly TRBD1 or TRBD2 (6 bases each). Between the trimmed V and J ends, which lost 1 base and 7 bases, there was a span of 11 bases. The length of the CDR3 is 13 residues. Germline CDR1 and CDR2: SGHAT and FQNNGV. This CDR3 reads CASSLVGAGEQYF. CDR3 in DNA: TGTGCCAGCAGCTTAGTGGGGGCGGGGGAGCAGTACTTC.

This chain connects TRBV27 to TRBJ1-1, with TRBD1 identical over 11 bases. The V and J ends lost 3 bases and 7 bases, in that order; junction bases with no gene match: 13. Germline CDR1 MNHEY, CDR2 SMNVEV (reference sequence). The CDR3 loop spans 17 amino acids. The CDR3: CASSFGGTGGGHSEAFF. The CDR3 DNA sequence: TGTGCCAGCAGTTTCGGGGGGACAGGGGGTGGTCATAGTGAAGCTTTCTTT.

The chain employs TRBV2 and TRBJ1-1; D is ambiguous. The germline V and J ends were trimmed by 7 bases and 1 base, with 13 bases remaining between them. Germline V gene data show CDR1 as SNHLY and CDR2 as FYNNEI. This CDR3 is 14 amino acids long. CDR3 protein: CASTLTERNTEAFF. In DNA, the CDR3 is TGTGCCAGCACCCTTACAGAAAGGAACACTGAAGCTTTCTTT.

The chain couples TRBV27 to TRBJ1-1, with 11 positions matching TRBD1. CDR3 length: 14 residues. The germline V gene encodes CDR1 MNHEY and CDR2 SMNVEV (reference sequence). V lost 2 bases, J lost 14 bases, and 10 bases stayed unmatched. CDR3 loop: CASSLGQGAQGLFF. DNA of the CDR3: TGTGCCAGCAGTTTAGGACAGGGGGCCCAGGGGCTATTCTTT.

The genes are TRBV9 and TRBJ2-3; 11 bases align to TRBD2. Germline V lookup: CDR1 SGDLS, CDR2 YYNGEE. The J segment lost 0 bases and the V segment lost 3 bases, leaving 9 bases of the junction unmatched. This CDR3 is built from 18 residues. The CDR3 region has the DNA TGTGCCAGCAGCGGCGGCGAGGGACTAGCGGAAAGCACAGATACGCAGTATTTT. Protein sequence: CASSGGEGLAESTDTQYF.

This clone was seen once. This chain joins TRBV6-5 and TRBJ2-2; D may be TRBD2 (5 bases). The germline CDR1 and CDR2 sequences are MNHEY and SVGAGI. Deletions cut 6 bases from V and 5 bases from J, with 10 bases between. The CDR3 totals 13 residues. The CDR3 nucleotides are TGTGCCAGCAGCACGCGGGTGACCGGGGAGCTGTTTTTT. Translated, it gives CASSTRVTGELFF.

The rearrangement joins TRBV27 to TRBJ2-5; 9 bases fit TRBD1. The germline V gene has CDR1 MNHEY and CDR2 SMNVEV (reference sequence). CDR3 length equals 14 residues. V lost 5 bases, J lost 5 bases, and 6 bases stayed unmatched. This CDR3 is CASSLTGGEETQYF. Written as DNA, the CDR3 is TGTGCCAGCAGTCTCACAGGGGGCGAGGAGACCCAGTACTTC.

DNA for the CDR3: TGTGCCAGCAGTGAAGGAGGTTCTTACTACGAGCAGTACTTC. Translating gives CASSEGGSYYEQYF. The chain carries TRBV25-1 and TRBJ2-7; D is possibly TRBD2 (5 bases). V lost 2 bases, J lost 3 bases, and 11 bases lay in between. From germline, CDR1 is MGHDK and CDR2 SYGVNS. The CDR3 is 14 amino acids.

The table lists this clone with a count of one. The chain joins TRBV5-3 to TRBJ1-4; D unresolved. TRBV5-3 is recorded as an ORF, its role being uncertain. Trimming cost V 0 bases and J 5 bases, with 8 bases left between them. This CDR3 region has 14 residues. As DNA, the CDR3 is TGTGCCAGAAGCTTGGTATGGTCGAATGAAAAACTGTTTTTT. It is translated as CARSLVWSNEKLFF.

This chain uses TRBV5-8 with TRBJ2-7, with a possible D match to TRBD1 (5 bases). Trimming removed 5 bases at V and 4 bases at J, with 22 bases between. CDR3 length: 16 residues. The germline V gene encodes CDR1 SGHTS and CDR2 YDEGEE. The CDR3 bases are TGTGCCAGCAGTTATGACAGTGGCCCGTTTCCTTACGAGCAGTACTTC. Translated: CASSYDSGPFPYEQYF. Using reference TRBV5-8 and TRBJ2-7 for the parts outside the CDR3, the full variable domain is EAGVTQSPTHLIKTRGQQATLRCSPISGHTSVYWYQQALGLGLQFLLWYDEGEERNRGNFPPRFSGRQFPNYSSELNVNALELEDSALYLCASSYDSGPFPYEQYFGPGTRLTVT.

The chain combines TRBV20-1 with TRBJ2-2, with TRBD1 matching 9 bases. V gave up 3 bases and J gave up 7 bases; unmatched junction bases: 6. This CDR3 region has 14 residues. Germline assignment: CDR1 DFQATT and CDR2 SNEGSKA (reference sequence). This CDR3 is CSASTGGQIGELFF. In nucleotides, the CDR3 is TGCAGTGCTAGTACAGGGGGCCAAATCGGGGAGCTGTTTTTT.

This clone is a singleton in its sample. This sequence joins TRBV7-2 and TRBJ1-2; D call uncertain. Trimming stripped 5 bases from V and 8 bases from J, with 18 bases between. The CDR3 is 14 amino acids. Germline-derived CDR1 and CDR2 are SGHTA and FQGNSA. The CDR3 region has the DNA TGTGCCAGCAGCGAAGGACGTCTTACTATGGGCTACACCTTC. This gives the protein CASSEGRLTMGYTF.

This rearrangement joins TRBV7-6 to TRBJ2-4; tentative D call: TRBD1 (5 bases). CDR3 length: 17 amino acids. Germline CDR1 and CDR2: SGHVS and FNYEAQ. Trimming removed 5 bases at V and 0 bases at J, with 17 bases between. CDR3 DNA: TGTGCCAGCAGCCACTTAAAGGGGAAACTAGCCAAAAACATTCAGTACTTC. This gives the protein CASSHLKGKLAKNIQYF.

This chain links TRBV2 with TRBJ2-7; 11 positions agree with TRBD1. V lost 2 bases to trimming and J lost 3 bases; unmatched junction nucleotides: 15. The CDR3 has 19 amino acids. The germline V gene encodes CDR1 SNHLY and CDR2 FYNNEI. The chain's CDR3 is CASSEIRTGGSPSYYEQYF. The CDR3 DNA follows: TGTGCCAGCAGTGAAATTAGGACAGGGGGCTCACCTTCGTACTACGAGCAGTACTTC.

This clone appeared a few times. The chain is built from TRBV7-2 and TRBJ1-5; D remains unclear. The germline V gene encodes CDR1 SGHTA and CDR2 FQGNSA. This CDR3 contains 15 residues. Between the trimmed V and J ends, which lost 0 bases and 11 bases, there was a span of 17 bases. The CDR3 DNA follows: TGTGCCAGCAGCTTAGCCCCGGGGTCCACAAGGGCCCAGCATTTT. Translating gives CASSLAPGSTRAQHF. The entire variable domain, with the rest obtained from reference TRBV7-2 and TRBJ1-5, is as follows: GAGVSQSPSNKVTEKGKDVELRCDPISGHTALYWYRQSLGQGLEFLIYFQGNSAPDKSGLPSDRFSAERTGGSVSTLTIQRTQQEDSAVYLCASSLAPGSTRAQHFGDGTRLSIL.

CDR3 sequence: CASWSFSDPYEQYF. As DNA, the CDR3 is TGCGCCAGCTGGTCATTTTCGGACCCATACGAGCAGTACTTC. The chain couples TRBV5-1 to TRBJ2-7; D not resolved. V was cut by 7 bases and J by 4 bases, with 18 bases left in between. The germline CDR1 and CDR2 sequences are SGHRS and YFSETQ. The CDR3 contains 14 residues.

Comment on this clone: In the same sample, other DNA sequences code for this CDR3. The chain has TRBV11-2 and TRBJ1-2; 7 bases fit TRBD1. Trimming at V came to 5 bases and at J to 4 bases, leaving 4 bases not matched to a gene. Germline CDR1 SGHAT, CDR2 FQNNGV. The CDR3 runs to 13 residues. The CDR3 spells CASSPGTVYGYTF. As DNA, the CDR3 is TGTGCCAGCAGCCCCGGGACAGTCTATGGCTACACCTTC.

The genes are TRBV6-5 and TRBJ1-5, with D perhaps matching TRBD1 (5 bases). Trimming removed 5 bases from V and 0 bases from J, with 11 bases in between. CDR3 size: 15 residues. The germline gives CDR1 MNHEY, CDR2 SVGAGI. The CDR3 DNA reads TGTGCCAGCAGTACCGGGGCGGTTAGCAATCAGCCCCAGCATTTT. Its protein is CASSTGAVSNQPQHF.

The chain carries TRBV27 and TRBJ1-5; 7 positions agree with TRBD1. CDR3 length: 15 residues. J was trimmed by 0 bases and V by 7 bases; bases with no gene match: 6. CDR1 and CDR2 from the germline V gene are MNHEY and SMNVEV (reference sequence). CDR3 residues: CASKRTGNSNQPQHF. As DNA, the CDR3 is TGTGCCAGCAAAAGGACAGGAAATAGCAATCAGCCCCAGCATTTT.

This sequence joins TRBV15 and TRBJ2-2; no clear D gene. V was cut by 0 bases and J by 4 bases, with 3 bases left in between. The CDR3 is 13 amino acids. Germline CDR1 is LNHNV and CDR2 is YYDKDF (reference sequence). CDR3: CATSRDATGELFF. CDR3 nucleotide sequence: TGTGCCACCAGCAGAGATGCCACCGGGGAGCTGTTTTTT.

This clone was seen only once. This chain links TRBV30 with TRBJ2-3; D may be TRBD2 (6 bases). The V gene's germline CDR1 is GTSNPN and CDR2 SVGIG (reference sequence). Trimming shortened V by 4 bases and J by 2 bases, and 13 bases separated the two germline ends. This CDR3 spans 14 amino acids. This chain's CDR3 is CAWKLRGYTDTQYF. For the CDR3, the DNA is TGTGCCTGGAAGCTGCGGGGATACACAGATACGCAGTATTTT.

The chain is built from TRBV2 and TRBJ1-4, with D maybe TRBD1 (6 bases). This CDR3 comprises 18 residues. V shed 0 bases and J shed 7 bases, with 21 bases lying between them. Per the germline V gene, CDR1 is SNHLY and CDR2 is FYNNEI. This chain's CDR3 is CASSEAKWGGFLREKLFF. DNA for the CDR3: TGTGCCAGCAGTGAAGCGAAGTGGGGGGGCTTTCTTCGTGAAAAACTGTTTTTT.

This CDR3 is CASRELVSGGYNEQFF. The CDR3, as DNA: TGTGCCAGCAGGGAACTTGTTAGCGGGGGTTACAATGAGCAGTTCTTC. The V and J genes are TRBV2 and TRBJ2-1; TRBD2 aligns across 9 bases. The CDR3 totals 16 residues. Germline CDR1 and CDR2: SNHLY and FYNNEI. The trim removed 6 bases at V and 4 bases at J, leaving 10 bases unmatched.

V and J are TRBV19 and TRBJ2-7; 10 nucleotides align to TRBD1. V lost 3 bases, J lost 2 bases, and 4 bases stayed unmatched. This CDR3 is built from 15 residues. Looked up from germline, CDR1 is LNHDA and CDR2 is SQIVND (reference sequence). CDR3 in DNA: TGTGCCAGTAGTATTGGGACAGGGGCCCCCTACGAGCAGTACTTC. Translating it yields CASSIGTGAPYEQYF. The full variable domain, rest sourced from reference TRBV19 and TRBJ2-7, is DGGITQSPKYLFRKEGQNVTLSCEQNLNHDAMYWYRQDPGQGLRLIYYSQIVNDFQKGDIAEGYSVSREKKESFPLTVTSAQKNPTAFYLCASSIGTGAPYEQYFGPGTRLTVT.

The V gene is TRBV7-9, the J gene TRBJ2-5; D perhaps matches TRBD1 (6 bases). The CDR3 is 13 amino acids. CDR1 is SEHNR and CDR2 is FQNEAQ in the germline V gene (reference sequence). Trimming left V 8 bases short and J 5 bases short, with 15 bases between. Written as DNA, the CDR3 is TGTGCCAGCCTGAGGGGGTCGGCGGAGACCCAGTACTTC. This gives the protein CASLRGSAETQYF.

The chain couples TRBV21-1 to TRBJ2-7; the tabulated D call, TRBD2, remains unverified against the DNA. TRBV21-1 is a listed pseudogene. This CDR3 has 14 amino acids. As DNA, the CDR3 is TGTGCCAGCAGCAAAGGACTTTTAAGGCGCGAGCAGTACTTC. It codes for CASSKGLLRREQYF.

This chain uses TRBV11-2 with TRBJ2-1, with 7 nucleotides matching TRBD2. The V and J ends lost 5 bases and 4 bases, in that order; junction bases with no gene match: 11. Germline CDR1 and CDR2: SGHAT and FQNNGV. The CDR3 spans 16 residues. The CDR3 reads CASSPSGGTAYNEQFF. The CDR3 DNA follows: TGTGCCAGCAGCCCTAGCGGCGGGACTGCTTACAATGAGCAGTTCTTC.

The rearrangement uses TRBV11-2 and TRBJ1-3; D ambiguous. This CDR3 is built from 14 residues. V was pared by 3 bases and J by 1 base, with 7 bases between. Germline loops: CDR1 SGHAT, CDR2 FQNNGV. The CDR3 region has the DNA TGTGCCAGCAGCTTTTTAACTTCTGGAAACACCATATATTTT. As protein: CASSFLTSGNTIYF.

The chain is built from TRBV4-3 and TRBJ2-7; D unresolved. Germline values: CDR1 LGHNA, CDR2 YSLEER. The CDR3 spans 16 residues. V was cut by 0 bases and J by 0 bases, with 12 bases left in between. In DNA, the CDR3 is TGCGCCAGCAGCCAAGATCGGAGCAGTAGCTCCTACGAGCAGTACTTC. It yields the protein CASSQDRSSSSYEQYF.

This clone has just one count. The DNA is left out, because the CDR3 cannot be placed on it with certainty; the CDR3 is given as TCRdb lists it. The rearrangement joins TRBV30 to TRBJ2-3; TRBD2 was called by the table and not checked on the DNA. The CDR3 is 20 residues long, counting both termini. CDR1 GTSNPN and CDR2 SVGIG come from the germline V gene (reference sequence). CDR3 in amino acids: CAWNPLLCLEYLADTDTQYF.